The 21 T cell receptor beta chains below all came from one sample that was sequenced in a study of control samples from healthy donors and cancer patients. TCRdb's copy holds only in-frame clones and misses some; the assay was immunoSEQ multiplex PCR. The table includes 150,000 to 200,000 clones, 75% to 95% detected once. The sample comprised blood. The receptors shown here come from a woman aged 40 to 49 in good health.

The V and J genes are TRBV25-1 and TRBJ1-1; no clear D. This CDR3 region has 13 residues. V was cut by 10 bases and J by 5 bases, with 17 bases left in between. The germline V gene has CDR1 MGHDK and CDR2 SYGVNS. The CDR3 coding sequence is TGTGCCACCAGATACGGTAAAGGAACTGAAGCTTTCTTT. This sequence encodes CATRYGKGTEAFF.

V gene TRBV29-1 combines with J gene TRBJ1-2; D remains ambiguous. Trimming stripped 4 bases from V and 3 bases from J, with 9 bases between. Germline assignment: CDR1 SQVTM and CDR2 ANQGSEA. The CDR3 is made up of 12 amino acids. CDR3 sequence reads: CSVGQADYGYTF. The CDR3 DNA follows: TGCAGCGTTGGTCAGGCCGACTATGGCTACACCTTC.

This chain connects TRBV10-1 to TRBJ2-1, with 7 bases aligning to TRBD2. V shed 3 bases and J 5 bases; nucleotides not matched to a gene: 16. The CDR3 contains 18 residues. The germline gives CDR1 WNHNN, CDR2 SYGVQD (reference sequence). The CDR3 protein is CASSDRVGLADWNNEQFF. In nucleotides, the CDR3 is TGCGCCAGCAGTGATCGTGTAGGGCTAGCGGATTGGAACAATGAGCAGTTCTTC.

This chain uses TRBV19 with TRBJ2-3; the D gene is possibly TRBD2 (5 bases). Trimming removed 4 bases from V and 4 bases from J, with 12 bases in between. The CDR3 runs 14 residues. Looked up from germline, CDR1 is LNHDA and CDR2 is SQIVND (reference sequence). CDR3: CASSTLGWADTQYF. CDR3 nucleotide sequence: TGTGCCAGTAGTACACTAGGTTGGGCAGATACGCAGTATTTT. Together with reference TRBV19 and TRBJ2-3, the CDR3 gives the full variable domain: DGGITQSPKYLFRKEGQNVTLSCEQNLNHDAMYWYRQDPGQGLRLIYYSQIVNDFQKGDIAEGYSVSREKKESFPLTVTSAQKNPTAFYLCASSTLGWADTQYFGPGTRLTVL.

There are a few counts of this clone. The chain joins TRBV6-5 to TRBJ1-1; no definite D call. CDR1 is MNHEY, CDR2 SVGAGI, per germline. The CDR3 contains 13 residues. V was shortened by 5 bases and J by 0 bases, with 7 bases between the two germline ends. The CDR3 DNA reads TGTGCCAGCAGTCCAGCTCTGAACACTGAAGCTTTCTTT. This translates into CASSPALNTEAFF.

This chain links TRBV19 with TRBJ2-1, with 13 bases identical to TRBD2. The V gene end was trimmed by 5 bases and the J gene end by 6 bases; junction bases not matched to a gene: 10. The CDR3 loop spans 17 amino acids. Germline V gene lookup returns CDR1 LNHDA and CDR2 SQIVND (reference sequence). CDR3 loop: CASSRPRTSGGPNEQFF. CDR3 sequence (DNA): TGTGCCAGTAGTCGCCCCCGGACTAGCGGGGGCCCCAATGAGCAGTTCTTC. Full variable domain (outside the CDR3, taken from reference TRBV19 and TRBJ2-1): DGGITQSPKYLFRKEGQNVTLSCEQNLNHDAMYWYRQDPGQGLRLIYYSQIVNDFQKGDIAEGYSVSREKKESFPLTVTSAQKNPTAFYLCASSRPRTSGGPNEQFFGPGTRLTVL.

CDR3 protein: CASSVQNTEAFF. CDR3 bases: TGTGCCAGCAGCGTACAAAACACTGAAGCTTTCTTT. The chain couples TRBV9 to TRBJ1-1, with D unclear. V shed 1 base and J shed 2 bases, with 3 bases lying between them. The length of the CDR3 is 12 residues. The V gene's germline CDR1 is SGDLS and CDR2 YYNGEE.

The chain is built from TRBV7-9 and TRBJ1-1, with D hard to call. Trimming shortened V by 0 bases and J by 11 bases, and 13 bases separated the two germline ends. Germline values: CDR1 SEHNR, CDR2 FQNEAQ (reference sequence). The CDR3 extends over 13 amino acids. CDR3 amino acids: CASSLAERLEAFF. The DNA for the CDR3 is TGTGCCAGCAGCTTAGCTGAAAGGTTGGAGGCTTTCTTT.

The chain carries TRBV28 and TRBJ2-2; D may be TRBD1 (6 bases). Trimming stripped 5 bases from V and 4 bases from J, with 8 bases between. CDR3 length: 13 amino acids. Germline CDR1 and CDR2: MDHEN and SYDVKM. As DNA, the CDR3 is TGTGCCAGCAGTCCACAGGGCACCGGGGAGCTGTTTTTT. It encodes CASSPQGTGELFF.

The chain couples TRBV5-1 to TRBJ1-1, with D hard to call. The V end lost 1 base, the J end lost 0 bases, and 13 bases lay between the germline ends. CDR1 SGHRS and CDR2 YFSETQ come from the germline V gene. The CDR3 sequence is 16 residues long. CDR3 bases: TGCGCCAGCAGCTTGTATCCGTCAGGTTTGAACACTGAAGCTTTCTTT. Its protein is CASSLYPSGLNTEAFF.

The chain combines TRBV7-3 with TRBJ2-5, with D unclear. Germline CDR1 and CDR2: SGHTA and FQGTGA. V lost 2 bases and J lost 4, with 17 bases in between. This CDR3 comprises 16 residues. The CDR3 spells CASSLFGSGLGETQYF. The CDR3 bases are TGTGCCAGCAGCTTATTTGGCTCCGGGTTGGGAGAGACCCAGTACTTC.

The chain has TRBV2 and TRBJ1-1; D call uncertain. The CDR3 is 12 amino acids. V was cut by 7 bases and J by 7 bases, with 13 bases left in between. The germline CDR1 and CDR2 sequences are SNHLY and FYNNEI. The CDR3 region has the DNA TGTGCCAGCACCAGAATCGTCCATGAAGCTTTCTTT. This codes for CASTRIVHEAFF.

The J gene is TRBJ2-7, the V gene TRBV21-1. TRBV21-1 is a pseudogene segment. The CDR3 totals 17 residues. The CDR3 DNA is TGTGCCAGCAGCACCCTGTGGGACGGGGTTATCCCCTACGAGCAGTACTTC. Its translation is CASSTLWDGVIPYEQYF.

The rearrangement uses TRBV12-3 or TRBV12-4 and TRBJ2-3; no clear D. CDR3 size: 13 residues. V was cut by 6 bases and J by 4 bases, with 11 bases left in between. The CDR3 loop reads CASSLTGADTQYF. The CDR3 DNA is TGTGCCAGCAGCCTCACCGGCGCAGATACGCAGTATTTT.

The CDR3 nucleotides are TGTGCCAGCAGCCCCCCCCGGGACACCTTATACGAGCAGTACTTC. As protein: CASSPPRDTLYEQYF. This sequence joins TRBV7-9 and TRBJ2-7; possibly TRBD1 for D (6 bases). This CDR3 comprises 15 residues. The V end was cut by 5 bases, the J end by 4 bases, with 18 bases between. Per germline, CDR1 SEHNR and CDR2 FQNEAQ (reference sequence).

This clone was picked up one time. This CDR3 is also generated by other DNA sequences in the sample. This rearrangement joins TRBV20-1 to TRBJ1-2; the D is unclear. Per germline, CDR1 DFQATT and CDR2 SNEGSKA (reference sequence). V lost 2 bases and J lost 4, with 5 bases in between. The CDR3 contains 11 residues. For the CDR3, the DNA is TGCAGTGCTAGATCCGGCTATGGCTACACCTTC. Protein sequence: CSARSGYGYTF.

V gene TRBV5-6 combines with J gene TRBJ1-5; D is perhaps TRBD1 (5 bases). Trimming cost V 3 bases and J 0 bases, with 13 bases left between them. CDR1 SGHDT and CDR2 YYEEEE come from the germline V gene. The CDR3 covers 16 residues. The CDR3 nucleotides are TGTGCCAGCAGCTCCGGGACCGATTATAGCAATCAGCCCCAGCATTTT. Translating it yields CASSSGTDYSNQPQHF.

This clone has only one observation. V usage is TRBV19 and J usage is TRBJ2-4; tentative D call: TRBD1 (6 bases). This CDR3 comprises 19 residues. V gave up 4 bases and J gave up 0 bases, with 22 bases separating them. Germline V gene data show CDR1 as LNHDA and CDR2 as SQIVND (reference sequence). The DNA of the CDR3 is TGTGCCAGTAGTAGGGGCCAGGGGCGAATTTTTTCAGCCAAAAACATTCAGTACTTC. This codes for CASSRGQGRIFSAKNIQYF.

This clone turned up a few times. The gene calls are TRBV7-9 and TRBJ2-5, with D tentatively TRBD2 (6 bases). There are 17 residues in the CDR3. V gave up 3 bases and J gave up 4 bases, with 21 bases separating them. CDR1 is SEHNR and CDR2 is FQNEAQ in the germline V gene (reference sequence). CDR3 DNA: TGTGCCAGCAGCTTCCCGGGGGAGGCTAGCGCGGGAGAGACCCAGTACTTC. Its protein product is CASSFPGEASAGETQYF.

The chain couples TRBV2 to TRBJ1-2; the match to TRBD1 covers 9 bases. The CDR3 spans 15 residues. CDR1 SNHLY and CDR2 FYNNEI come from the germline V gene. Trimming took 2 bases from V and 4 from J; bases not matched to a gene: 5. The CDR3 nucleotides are TGTGCCAGCAGTGAATTCACAGGGGGCCGCTATGGCTACACCTTC. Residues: CASSEFTGGRYGYTF.

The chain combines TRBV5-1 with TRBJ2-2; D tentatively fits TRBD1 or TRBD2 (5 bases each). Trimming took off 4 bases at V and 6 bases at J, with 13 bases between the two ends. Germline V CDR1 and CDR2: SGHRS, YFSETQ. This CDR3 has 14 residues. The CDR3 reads CASSIRGRAGELFF. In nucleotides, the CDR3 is TGCGCCAGCAGCATACGGGGACGTGCCGGGGAGCTGTTTTTT.